The rows below give T cell receptor beta chains drawn from one sample of a study of control samples from healthy donors and cancer patients. Measured with immunoSEQ multiplex PCR; TCRdb has only the in-frame clones, and not every one. The repertoire includes about 130,000 clones, about 94% of them detected once, and 14% sits in the top ten. The sequencing input was PBMCs. The source of these receptors is a man aged 55 to 70 with colorectal cancer. CDR3s include the opening cysteine and the closing phenylalanine or tryptophan. D genes are given only for firm matches. Not every row has a clone size; where given, it reads once, few, many or a size class.

CASSPLGGQSSGNTIYF,TGTGCCAGCTCACCACTTGGGGGTCAGAGCTCTGGAAACACCATATATTTT,-,TRBJ1-3,-,TRBV18
CASSTAYNSPLHF,TGTGCCAGTAGTACAGCTTATAATTCACCCCTCCACTTT,-,TRBJ1-6,-,TRBV19
CASSLSSGVARETQYF,TGTGCCAGCAGCTTGAGTAGCGGGGTGGCACGAGAGACCCAGTACTTC,TRBD2,TRBJ2-5,-,TRBV5-4
CASRGQDYGYTF,TGTGCCAGCAGGGGGCAGGACTATGGCTACACCTTC,-,TRBJ1-2,-,TRBV2
CAWDLGTGSADTQYF,TGTGCCTGGGACCTCGGGACAGGGAGCGCAGATACGCAGTATTTT,TRBD1,TRBJ2-3,-,TRBV30
CASSLTAQYEQYF,TGTGCCAGTTCGTTAACGGCGCAGTACGAGCAGTACTTC,-,TRBJ2-7,-,TRBV19
CASSQETGGNNLKNYGYTF,TGCGCCAGCAGCCAAGAGACAGGGGGCAATAATTTGAAGAACTATGGCTACACCTTC,TRBD1,TRBJ1-2,-,TRBV4-1
CASSQEYSGGGPSTDTQYF,TGCGCCAGCAGCCAAGAATATAGCGGGGGGGGTCCTAGCACAGATACGCAGTATTTT,TRBD2,TRBJ2-3,-,TRBV4-3
CASSRLAGGRETQYF,TGTGCCAGCAGCCGCCTCGCGGGGGGGCGAGAGACCCAGTACTTC,TRBD2,TRBJ2-5,-,TRBV11-2
CASSLDWAQETQYF,TGCGCCAGCAGCTTGGACTGGGCCCAAGAGACCCAGTACTTC,-,TRBJ2-5,-,TRBV5-1
CASSYPGTATNEQFF,TGTGCCAGCAGTTACCCTGGGACAGCCACCAATGAGCAGTTCTTC,TRBD1,TRBJ2-1,-,TRBV6-2/TRBV6-3
CASSHLRLGLGANVLTF,TGTGCCAGCAGCCATCTTAGACTCGGTCTGGGGGCCAACGTCCTGACTTTC,-,TRBJ2-6,-,TRBV9
CASSEGGYGYTF,TGTGCCAGCAGTGAGGGAGGCTATGGCTACACCTTC,-,TRBJ1-2,-,TRBV2
CASSPPIGHPAAEAFF,TGTGCCAGCTCACCACCAATCGGACACCCCGCCGCCGAAGCTTTCTTT,-,TRBJ1-1,-,TRBV18
CASRATGEKLFF,TGTGCCAGCAGGGCAACAGGGGAAAAACTGTTTTTT,-,TRBJ1-4,-,TRBV12-3/TRBV12-4
CASSLATGTGNIQYF,TGCGCCAGCAGCTTGGCGACAGGGACGGGGAACATTCAGTACTTC,TRBD1,TRBJ2-4,-,TRBV5-1
CASSPPGLAGASQEQYF,TGTGCCAGCTCACCACCGGGGCTAGCGGGGGCCAGTCAAGAGCAGTACTTC,TRBD2,TRBJ2-7,-,TRBV18
CASSPFRQVGNIQYF,TGTGCCAGCAGCCCCTTCCGACAGGTCGGTAACATTCAGTACTTC,-,TRBJ2-4,-,TRBV3-1/TRBV3-2
CASSPEIGPPTSEQYF,TGTGCCAGCAGCCCTGAGATTGGGCCTCCAACGTCCGAGCAGTACTTC,-,TRBJ2-7,once,TRBV11-2
CASSDPRGYYEQYF,TGTGCCAGCAGCGATCCGCGGGGCTACTACGAGCAGTACTTC,-,TRBJ2-7,-,TRBV11-2
CASSSARDRAHEQYF,TGTGCCAGCAGCTCGGCCCGGGACAGGGCCCACGAGCAGTACTTC,TRBD1,TRBJ2-7,-,TRBV7-2
CASSHPAGGNTEAFF,TGTGCCAGCAGCCACCCTGCCGGGGGGAACACTGAAGCTTTCTTT,-,TRBJ1-1,-,TRBV6-6
CASSPGNTEAFF,TGTGCCAGCAGCCCGGGGAACACTGAAGCTTTCTTT,-,TRBJ1-1,-,TRBV9
CASSVDVGGAGNTIYF,TGTGCCAGCAGCGTAGATGTAGGGGGGGCTGGAAACACCATATATTTT,-,TRBJ1-3,-,TRBV9
CASSAGGLNTQYF,TGTGCCAGCAGTGCAGGGGGCCTGAATACGCAGTATTTT,TRBD1,TRBJ2-3,-,TRBV2
CAILANLNTEAFF,TGTGCCATCCTGGCCAACCTGAACACTGAAGCTTTCTTT,-,TRBJ1-1,-,TRBV6-5
CASSLRQGAGGVIYGYTF,TGTGCCAGCAGTCTTCGACAGGGCGCGGGGGGGGTTATCTATGGCTACACCTTC,TRBD1,TRBJ1-2,-,TRBV5-4
CASSKTTGQAYNEQFF,TGTGCCAGCAGCAAAACGACAGGGCAAGCCTACAATGAGCAGTTCTTC,TRBD1,TRBJ2-1,-,TRBV9
CASSGDRGFSYNSPLHF,TGTGCCAGCAGCGGGGACAGGGGCTTCTCCTATAATTCACCCCTCCACTTT,TRBD1,TRBJ1-6,-,TRBV5-6
CASSLSPSYEQYF,TGTGCCAGCAGCTTAAGCCCGTCCTACGAGCAGTACTTC,-,TRBJ2-7,-,TRBV7-9
CASSYTGGAWGTEAFF,TGTGCCAGCAGTTATACAGGGGGCGCGTGGGGCACTGAAGCTTTCTTT,TRBD1,TRBJ1-1,-,TRBV6-2/TRBV6-3
CASSQEQGSGNTIYF,TGTGCCAGCAGCCAGGAACAGGGGTCGGGAAACACCATATATTTT,TRBD1,TRBJ1-3,-,TRBV3-1/TRBV3-2
CASSVGPNSGNTIYF,TGTGCCAGCAGCGTAGGGCCGAACTCTGGAAACACCATATATTTT,-,TRBJ1-3,once,TRBV9
CASSEALGFTDTQYF,TGTGCCAGCAGTGAAGCGCTGGGTTTTACAGATACGCAGTATTTT,-,TRBJ2-3,-,TRBV6-1
CASSSPGQFNEKLFF,TGTGCCAGCAGCTCACCGGGACAGTTTAATGAAAAACTGTTTTTT,TRBD1,TRBJ1-4,-,TRBV9
CASTQLAGGGELFF,TGTGCCAGCACCCAGCTGGCGGGTGGAGGGGAGCTGTTTTTT,-,TRBJ2-2,-,TRBV7-8
CASGSQGNYGYTF,TGTGCTAGTGGTTCACAGGGGAACTATGGCTACACCTTC,TRBD1,TRBJ1-2,-,TRBV12-5
CASSQEVAAYNEQFF,TGTGCCAGCAGCCAAGAGGTAGCGGCCTACAATGAGCAGTTCTTC,-,TRBJ2-1,-,TRBV3-1/TRBV3-2
CAISESGTSNYEQYF,TGTGCCATCAGTGAGTCGGGGACTAGCAACTACGAGCAGTACTTC,TRBD2,TRBJ2-7,-,TRBV10-3
CASSTQRGGLLDEQFF,TGTGCCAGCAGCACGCAGCGGGGGGGCCTACTAGACGAGCAGTTCTTC,TRBD2,TRBJ2-1,-,TRBV9
CASSPSGGARETQYF,TGTGCCAGCAGCCCCAGCGGGGGGGCAAGAGAGACCCAGTACTTC,TRBD2,TRBJ2-5,-,TRBV3-1/TRBV3-2